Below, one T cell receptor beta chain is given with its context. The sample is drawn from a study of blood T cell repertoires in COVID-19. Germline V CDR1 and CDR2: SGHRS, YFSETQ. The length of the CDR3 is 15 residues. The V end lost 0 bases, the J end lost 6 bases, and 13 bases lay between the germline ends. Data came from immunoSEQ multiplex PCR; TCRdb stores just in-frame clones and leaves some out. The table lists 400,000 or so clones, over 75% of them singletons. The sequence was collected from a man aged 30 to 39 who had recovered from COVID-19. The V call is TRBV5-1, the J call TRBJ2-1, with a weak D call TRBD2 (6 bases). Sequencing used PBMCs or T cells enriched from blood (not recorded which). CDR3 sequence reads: CASSLATGVANEQFF. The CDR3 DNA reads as TGCGCCAGCAGCTTGGCTACGGGAGTGGCCAATGAGCAGTTCTTC.